Below, 20 T cell receptor beta chains from the same sample are listed, as sequenced in a study of blood T cells in healthy people across ages. Combining a sample-barcoded 5' primer with a J-beta primer mix, a second PCR ran for 7 to 11 cycles. A single record per CDR3 protein comes from TCRdb applying MiXCR to the 5' RACE reads. This table has some 700,000 distinct CDR3 sequences, approximately 21% appearing once. Input material: blood. The origin of the receptors is a man between 65 and 85 years old in good health.

This clonotype came up once. V is TRBV20-1 and J is TRBJ1-1; a possible D gene is TRBD1 (5 bases). CDR3 size: 14 residues. With 3 bases removed from V and 4 bases from J, the gap between germline ends came to 15 bases. Germline loops: CDR1 DFQATT, CDR2 SNEGSKA (reference sequence). The CDR3 DNA reads TGCAGTGCTAGTAGGGGTAAGGAGGGCACTGAAGCTTTCTTT. This encodes CSASRGKEGTEAFF.

A word on this clonotype: The junction departs from the called germline gene at one end, perhaps through a read error. The chain is built from TRBV7-6 and TRBJ2-1, with D perhaps matching TRBD1 or TRBD2 (5 bases each). CDR3 length: 14 amino acids. Germline CDR1 is SGHVS and CDR2 is FNYEAQ. The CDR3 sequence: CATSLGASRNEQFF. In DNA form, the CDR3 reads TGTGCCACCAGCTTAGGGGCTAGCCGGAATGAGCAGTTCTTC.

The V and J genes are TRBV12-3 or TRBV12-4 and TRBJ1-2, with D perhaps matching TRBD1 (6 bases). The V end lost 6 bases, the J end lost 5 bases, and 19 bases lay between the germline ends. The CDR3 sequence is 15 residues long. The CDR3 region has the DNA TGTGCCAGCAGGTTCGGGCCACAGGGTCTATATGGCTACACCTTC. Its protein product is CASRFGPQGLYGYTF.

A word on this clonotype: At one of its ends the junction is not consistent with the germline gene, which may arise from a read error. V gene TRBV3-1 combines with J gene TRBJ1-4; no clear D. This CDR3 is built from 12 residues. CDR1 and CDR2 (germline): LGHDT, YNNKEL (reference sequence). The DNA for the CDR3 is TGTGCCAGCAACCAAACGAATGAAAAACTGTTTTTT. Encoded protein: CASNQTNEKLFF.

The V call is TRBV18, the J call TRBJ1-1; unclear D gene. V lost 9 bases and J 4 bases, leaving 18 bases between the germline ends. CDR3 length: 14 amino acids. Germline V gene data show CDR1 as KGHSH and CDR2 as LQKENI. The CDR3 protein is CASQNRGSGTEAFF. The CDR3 DNA reads as TGTGCCAGTCAAAACCGGGGTTCGGGCACTGAAGCTTTCTTT.

This chain joins TRBV6-5 and TRBJ2-1; the match to TRBD2 covers 12 bases. The length of the CDR3 is 17 residues. Unmatched junction bases numbered 4, after V lost 3 bases and J lost 1 base. CDR1 is MNHEY, CDR2 SVGAGI, per germline. The CDR3 loop reads CASSYSSGGGSYNEQFF. In DNA form, the CDR3 reads TGTGCCAGCAGTTATTCTAGCGGGGGGGGTTCCTACAATGAGCAGTTCTTC.

This clonotype was detected only a few times. The V call is TRBV6-5, the J call TRBJ2-7, with D unresolved. Germline V gives CDR1 MNHEY, CDR2 SVGAGI. CDR3 length: 13 amino acids. The V and J ends lost 2 bases and 4 bases respectively, with 9 bases between them. This CDR3 is CASSYGRQYEQYV. CDR3 DNA sequence: TGTGCCAGCAGTTACGGCAGGCAATACGAGCAGTACGTC.

V usage is TRBV7-9 and J usage is TRBJ2-5; tentatively, D is TRBD2 (5 bases). CDR3 size: 13 residues. Germline loops: CDR1 SEHNR, CDR2 FQNEAQ (reference sequence). V dropped 5 bases and J dropped 4 bases, with 11 bases sitting between them. The CDR3 is CASSPAGGETQYF. CDR3 nucleotide sequence: TGTGCCAGCAGCCCCGCGGGTGGAGAGACCCAGTACTTC.

The gene calls are TRBV5-1 and TRBJ1-1; D remains ambiguous. The CDR3 has 13 amino acids. Germline V gene data show CDR1 as SGHRS and CDR2 as YFSETQ. Trimming stripped 0 bases from V and 3 bases from J, with 6 bases between. The CDR3 spells CASSLAWDTEAFF. CDR3 DNA: TGCGCCAGCAGCTTGGCCTGGGACACTGAAGCTTTCTTT.

This clonotype has just a few counts. The chain has TRBV7-2 and TRBJ2-5; D is uncertain. Between the trimmed V and J ends, which lost 1 base and 3 bases, there was a span of 6 bases. This CDR3 is built from 13 residues. CDR1 is SGHTA and CDR2 is FQGNSA in the germline V gene. The chain's CDR3 is CASSLVSKETQYF. The CDR3 region has the DNA TGTGCCAGCAGCTTAGTTTCCAAAGAGACCCAGTACTTC.

The gene calls are TRBV6-2 or TRBV6-3 and TRBJ1-6; D may be TRBD1 (5 bases). Trimming removed 3 bases from V and 14 bases from J, with 17 bases in between. This CDR3 has 14 residues. Germline values: CDR1 MNHEY, CDR2 SVGEGT. CDR3: CASSYGGTYSTLHF. The CDR3 DNA is TGTGCCAGCAGTTATGGCGGGACCTATTCTACCCTCCACTTT.

This clonotype showed up many times. V is TRBV20-1 and J is TRBJ1-2; D remains unclear. Deletions cut 6 bases from V and 2 bases from J, with 10 bases between. The CDR3 is 12 amino acids. The germline gives CDR1 DFQATT, CDR2 SNEGSKA (reference sequence). CDR3 sequence (DNA): TGCAGTGCCGCGACGGGGAACTATGGCTACACCTTC. Residues: CSAATGNYGYTF.

This clonotype was counted only a few times. V usage is TRBV6-2 or TRBV6-3 and J usage is TRBJ1-5; no firm D call. The length of the CDR3 is 14 residues. Germline-derived CDR1 and CDR2 are MNHEY and SVGEGT. V was cut by 2 bases and J by 0 bases, with 5 bases left in between. CDR3 region: CASSYGLSNQPQHF. The CDR3 DNA reads TGTGCCAGCAGTTACGGCCTTAGCAATCAGCCCCAGCATTTT.

This clonotype came up a few times. The gene calls are TRBV27 and TRBJ2-7; 8 nucleotides line up with TRBD1. Germline CDR1 MNHEY, CDR2 SMNVEV (reference sequence). The CDR3 consists of 14 residues. V trimming: 4 bases; J trimming: 7 bases; junction bases outside the gene matches: 9. The CDR3 DNA follows: TGTGCCAGCAGTTCCCAGGGGGCGGCGGGTGAGCAGTACTTC. Protein: CASSSQGAAGEQYF.

This clonotype came up a few times. The CDR3 coding sequence is TGTGCCAGCAGTTATTTCGCGAGGTCTGGTCAGCCCCAGCATTTT. Protein product: CASSYFARSGQPQHF. This chain links TRBV6-2 or TRBV6-3 with TRBJ1-5, with no clear D. The CDR3 length is 15 residues. V gave up 3 bases and J gave up 6 bases, with 15 bases separating them. From germline, CDR1 is MNHEY and CDR2 SVGEGT.

This clonotype has just a few counts. This chain connects TRBV7-9 to TRBJ2-4; D may match TRBD1 or TRBD2 (5 bases each). The V end lost 7 bases, the J end lost 6 bases, and 16 bases lay between the germline ends. The CDR3 loop spans 14 amino acids. Germline V CDR1 and CDR2: SEHNR, FQNEAQ (reference sequence). CDR3 protein: CASTEGFSGNIQYF. The DNA of the CDR3 is TGTGCCAGCACCGAGGGGTTCTCGGGAAACATTCAGTACTTC.

This clonotype was seen only a few times. This rearrangement joins TRBV28 to TRBJ2-3; D may be TRBD2 (6 bases). This CDR3 spans 14 amino acids. Trimming pared 3 bases from V and 7 bases from J, leaving 14 bases between. Germline V gene data show CDR1 as MDHEN and CDR2 as SYDVKM. The CDR3 sequence: CASSFFGSLNTQYF. DNA of the CDR3: TGTGCCAGCAGTTTCTTCGGGAGTCTGAATACGCAGTATTTT.

Remarks on this clonotype: At one end the junction does not follow the germline gene, possibly because of a read error. The V call is TRBV10-1, the J call TRBJ1-2, with a weak D call TRBD1 (6 bases). This CDR3 has 15 amino acids. Germline CDR1 reads WNHNN; CDR2 reads SYGVQD (reference sequence). The CDR3, as DNA: TGCACCAGCAGGGCTGGACAGAGTCCGCACTATGGCTACACCTTC. The encoded protein is CTSRAGQSPHYGYTF.

There are a few counts of this clonotype. The V call is TRBV7-9, the J call TRBJ2-1, with D tentatively TRBD2 (5 bases). The CDR3 extends over 14 amino acids. The germline V gene encodes CDR1 SEHNR and CDR2 FQNEAQ (reference sequence). V shed 5 bases and J shed 7 bases, with 15 bases lying between them. The CDR3, as DNA: TGTGCCAGCAGCATCCCGACGGGATTAAATGAGCAGTTCTTC. Its protein is CASSIPTGLNEQFF.

This clonotype was seen only a few times. V gene TRBV12-3 or TRBV12-4 combines with J gene TRBJ2-7, with 8 bases lining up with TRBD1. V shed 5 bases and J 7 bases; nucleotides not matched to a gene: 13. The CDR3 loop spans 15 amino acids. Written as DNA, the CDR3 is TGTGCCAGCAGTCATGGACAGGGCCTCACATGGGAGCAGTACTTC. This encodes CASSHGQGLTWEQYF.